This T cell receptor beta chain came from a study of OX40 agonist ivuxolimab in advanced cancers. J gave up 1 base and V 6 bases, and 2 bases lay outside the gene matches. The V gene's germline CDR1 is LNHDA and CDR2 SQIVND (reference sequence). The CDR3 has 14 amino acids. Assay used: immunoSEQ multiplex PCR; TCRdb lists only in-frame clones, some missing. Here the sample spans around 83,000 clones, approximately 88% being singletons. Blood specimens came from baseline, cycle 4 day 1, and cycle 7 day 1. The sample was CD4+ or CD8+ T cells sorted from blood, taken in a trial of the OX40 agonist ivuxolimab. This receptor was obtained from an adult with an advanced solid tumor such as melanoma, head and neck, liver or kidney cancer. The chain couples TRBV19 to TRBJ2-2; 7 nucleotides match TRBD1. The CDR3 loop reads CASRRQGNTGELFF. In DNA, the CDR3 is TGTGCCAGTAGAAGACAGGGGAACACCGGGGAGCTGTTTTTT.